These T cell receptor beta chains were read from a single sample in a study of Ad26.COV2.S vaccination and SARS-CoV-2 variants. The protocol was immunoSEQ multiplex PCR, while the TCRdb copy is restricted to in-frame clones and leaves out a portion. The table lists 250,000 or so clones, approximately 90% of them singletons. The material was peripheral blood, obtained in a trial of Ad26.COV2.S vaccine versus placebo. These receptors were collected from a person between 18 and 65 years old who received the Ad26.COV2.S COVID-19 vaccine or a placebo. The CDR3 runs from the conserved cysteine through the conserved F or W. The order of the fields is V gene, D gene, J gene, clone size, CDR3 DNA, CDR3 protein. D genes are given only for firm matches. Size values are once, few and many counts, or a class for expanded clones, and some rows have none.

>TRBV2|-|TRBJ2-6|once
TGTGCCAGCAGTGAGAAGCCTGGGGCCAACGTCCTGACTTTC
CASSEKPGANVLTF
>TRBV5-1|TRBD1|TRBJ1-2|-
TGCGCCAGCAGCTTGAGTGTCGCAGGGGGCAGGTATGGCTACACCTTC
CASSLSVAGGRYGYTF
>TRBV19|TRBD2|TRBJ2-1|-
TGTGCCGCGGGGGTAGGAAACTACAATGAGCAGTTCTTC
CAAGVGNYNEQFF
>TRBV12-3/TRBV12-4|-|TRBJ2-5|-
TGTGCCAGCGGCTACGGGGAGACCCAGTACTTC
CASGYGETQYF
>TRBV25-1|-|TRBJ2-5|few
TGTGCCAGCAGTGCTCAAACAAGCGGACAAGAGACCCAGTACTTC
CASSAQTSGQETQYF
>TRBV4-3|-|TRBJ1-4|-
TGCGCCAGCAGCCAAGATGGCCCGGACGGACTGCCGACTAATGAAAAACTGTTTTTT
CASSQDGPDGLPTNEKLFF
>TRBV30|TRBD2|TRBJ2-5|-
TGTGCCTGGAGTGCCGCCCCGACTAGCGGGACTGGGCGACGGGAGGGAGAGACCCAGTACTTC
CAWSAAPTSGTGRREGETQYF
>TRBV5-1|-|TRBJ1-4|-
TGCGCCAGCAGCTTTCAGGGTGCAACTAATGAAAAACTGTTTTTT
CASSFQGATNEKLFF
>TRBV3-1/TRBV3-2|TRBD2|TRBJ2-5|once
TGTGCCAGCAGCTACGGGACTAGCGGGGGCCAAGAGACCCAGTACTTC
CASSYGTSGGQETQYF
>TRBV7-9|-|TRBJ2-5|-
TGTGCCAGCAGCATAGGGACACTCCGGGCTGAGACCCAGTACTTC
CASSIGTLRAETQYF
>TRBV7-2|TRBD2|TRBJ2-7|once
TGTGCCAGCAGCTTCGGGGAGCTAGCGGCTTATTCCTACGAGCAGTACTTC
CASSFGELAAYSYEQYF
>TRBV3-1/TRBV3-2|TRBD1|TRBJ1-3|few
TGTGCCAGCAGCCGGGGACAGGGATCTGGAAACACCATATATTTT
CASSRGQGSGNTIYF
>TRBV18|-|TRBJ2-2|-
TGTGCCAGCTCACCACCGAGCTACACCGGGGAGCTGTTTTTT
CASSPPSYTGELFF
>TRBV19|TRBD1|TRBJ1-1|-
TGTGCCAGTAGCCTTCAGGGGGGGAACACTGAAGCTTTCTTT
CASSLQGGNTEAFF
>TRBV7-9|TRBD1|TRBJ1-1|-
TGTGCCAGCAGCCCGGGGACAGGTGGGAACACTGAAGCTTTCTTT
CASSPGTGGNTEAFF
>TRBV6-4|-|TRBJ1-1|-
TGTGCCAGCAGTGAGCAGGGGAACACTGAAGCTTTCTTT
CASSEQGNTEAFF
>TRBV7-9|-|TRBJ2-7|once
TGTGCCAGCAGCTTAACAGGACAGACCTACGAGCAGTACTTC
CASSLTGQTYEQYF
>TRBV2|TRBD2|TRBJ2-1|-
TGTGCCAGTGTAAAAGCGGGAGGGCCATTTGAGCAGTTCTTC
CASVKAGGPFEQFF
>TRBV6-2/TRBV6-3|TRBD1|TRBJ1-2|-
TGTGCCAGCAGCCTCAGGACAGGGATCTATGGCTACACCTTC
CASSLRTGIYGYTF
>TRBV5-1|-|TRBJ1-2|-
TGCGCCAGCAGCTCAAAGTATGGCTACACCTTC
CASSSKYGYTF
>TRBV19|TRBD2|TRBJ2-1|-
TGTGCCAGTAGGATAGGGACTAGCGGGAGTAATGAGCAGTTCTTC
CASRIGTSGSNEQFF
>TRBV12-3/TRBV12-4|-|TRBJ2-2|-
TGTGCCAGCAGTCCGAGGCCCGGGGAGCTGTTTTTT
CASSPRPGELFF
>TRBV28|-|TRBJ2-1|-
TGTGCCAGCATGGGCTACAATGAGCAGTTCTTC
CASMGYNEQFF
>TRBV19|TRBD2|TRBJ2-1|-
TGTGCCAGTAGTATCGCCGGGAGGGCTGCGAGCTCCTACAATGAGCAGTTCTTC
CASSIAGRAASSYNEQFF
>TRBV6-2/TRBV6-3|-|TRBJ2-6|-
TGTGCCAGCAGTTACGACAAGCCCTCTCTCTCTGGGGCCAACGTCCTGACTTTC
CASSYDKPSLSGANVLTF
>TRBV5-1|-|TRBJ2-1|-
TGCGCCAGCAGCTTCCCGAGAGGGGAAGTCTTTGGCTCCTACAATGAGCAGTTCTTC
CASSFPRGEVFGSYNEQFF
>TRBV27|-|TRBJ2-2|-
TGTGCCAGCAGGTTAGGGGTATTTGGAACCGGGGAGCTGTTTTTT
CASRLGVFGTGELFF
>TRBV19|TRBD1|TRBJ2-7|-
TGTGCCAGTAGTCTTTGGACAGGGTACCACGAGCAGTACTTC
CASSLWTGYHEQYF
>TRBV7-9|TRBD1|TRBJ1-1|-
TGTGCCAGCAGCACGCTGAGGGGGCAAAACACTGAAGCTTTCTTT
CASSTLRGQNTEAFF
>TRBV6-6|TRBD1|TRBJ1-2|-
TGTGCCAGCAGTTACTCGCCAGGGGGCGTTTCATTGGACTACACCTTC
CASSYSPGGVSLDYTF
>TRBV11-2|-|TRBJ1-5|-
TGTGCCAGCAGCTTAGGAGAAGATTTTAGCAATCAGCCCCAGCATTTT
CASSLGEDFSNQPQHF
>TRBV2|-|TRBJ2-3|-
TGTGCCAGCAGTGCTATGAGGGTCCCAGATACGCAGTATTTT
CASSAMRVPDTQYF
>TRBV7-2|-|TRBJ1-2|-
TGTGCCAGCAGCTTCGGATTGAGGCAGGGTTACGGCTACACCTTC
CASSFGLRQGYGYTF
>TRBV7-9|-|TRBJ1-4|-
TGTGCCAGCGGTGTCAGGGGCGGGGAAAAACTGTTTTTT
CASGVRGGEKLFF
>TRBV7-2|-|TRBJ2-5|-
TGTGCCAGCAGCCTCAGTTTCGGTGGAGAGACCCAGTACTTC
CASSLSFGGETQYF
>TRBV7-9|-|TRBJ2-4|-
TGTGCCAGCAGCTTAGGAGGGGCCAAAAACATTCAGTACTTC
CASSLGGAKNIQYF
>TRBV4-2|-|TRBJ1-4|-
TGTGCCAGCAGCCAAGAAAATGAAAAACTGTTTTTT
CASSQENEKLFF
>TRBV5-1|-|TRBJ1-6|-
TGCGCCAGCAGCCTACGGATACCCAAAAACTATAATTCACCCCTCCACTTT
CASSLRIPKNYNSPLHF
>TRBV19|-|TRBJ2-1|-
TGTGCCAGTAGTATGACGGCATACTCCTACAATGAGCAGTTCTTC
CASSMTAYSYNEQFF
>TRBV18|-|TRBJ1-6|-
TGTGCCAGCTCACCAATGGTATCGGGGGAAGGTTCACCCCTCCACTTT
CASSPMVSGEGSPLHF
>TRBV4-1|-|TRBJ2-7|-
TGCGCCAGCAGCCAAGAGCGGGGGCCTCTCTACGAGCAGTACTTC
CASSQERGPLYEQYF
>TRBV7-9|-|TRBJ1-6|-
TGTGCCAGCAGCCTACCCGGGTCATATTCACCCCTCCACTTT
CASSLPGSYSPLHF
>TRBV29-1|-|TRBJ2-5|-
TGCAGCGCTCGTGGGGGCGCAGCGGAGACCCAGTACTTC
CSARGGAAETQYF
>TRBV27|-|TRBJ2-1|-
TGTGCCAGCAGTTTATTTTACCTCCCAAGCTCCTACAATGAGCAGTTCTTC
CASSLFYLPSSYNEQFF
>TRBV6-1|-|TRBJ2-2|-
TGTGCCAGCAGTGAAGCTGCGGGGGCTGGCACCGGGGAGCTGTTTTTT
CASSEAAGAGTGELFF
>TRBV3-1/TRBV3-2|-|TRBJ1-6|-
TGTGCCAGCAGCCACGGCCTCCGGCAGGGGATTTATGATTCACCCCTCCACTTT
CASSHGLRQGIYDSPLHF
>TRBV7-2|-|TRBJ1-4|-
TGTGCCAGCAGCCCAGACCCCTTACGGGCTAATGAAAAACTGTTTTTT
CASSPDPLRANEKLFF
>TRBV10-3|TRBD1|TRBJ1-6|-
TGTGCCACCCAGGGGGCAGGGTCTAATTCACCCCTCCACTTT
CATQGAGSNSPLHF
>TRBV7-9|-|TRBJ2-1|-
TGTGCCAGCAGCCTCTCCTCACAGGGAACGGCTGAGCAGTTCTTC
CASSLSSQGTAEQFF
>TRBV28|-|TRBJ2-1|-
TGTGCCAGCAGTTTAGGTAGCGGTTACAATGAGCAGTTCTTC
CASSLGSGYNEQFF
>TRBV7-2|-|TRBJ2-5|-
TGTGCCAGCAGCCGGGACCTAGCAGAGACCCAGTACTTC
CASSRDLAETQYF
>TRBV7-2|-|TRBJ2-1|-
TGTGCCAGCAGCTTAGAGGTAGGGCTAGCGATCTACAATGAGCAGTTCTTC
CASSLEVGLAIYNEQFF
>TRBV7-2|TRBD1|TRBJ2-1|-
TGTGCCAGCAGCTTTCTCCGGGACAGGGGGCTTGGTGAGCAGTTCTTC
CASSFLRDRGLGEQFF
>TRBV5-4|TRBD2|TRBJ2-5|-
TGTGCCAGCAGCCCGGGACTAGCTCAAGAGACCCAGTACTTC
CASSPGLAQETQYF